The rows below give T cell receptor beta chains drawn from one sample of a study of blood T cell repertoires in COVID-19. Some clones are missing from TCRdb's copy, which holds only in-frame ones; the method was immunoSEQ multiplex PCR. This sample has some 160,000 clones; about four fifths occur once, and the top ten carry 13%. The sequenced sample consisted of peripheral blood. The source is an older man who had recovered from COVID-19. Both conserved end residues are part of each CDR3. Fields, in order: D gene, J gene, CDR3 length, clone size, V gene, CDR3 DNA, CDR3 protein. D genes are given only for firm matches. The size entry is marked missing in some rows and otherwise reads once, few, many or a size class.

D gene: TRBD1; J gene: TRBJ1-4; CDR3 length: 14; clone size: .; V gene: TRBV27; CDR3 DNA: TGTGCCAGCAGTTGGGGGGACAGGGCCGAAAAACTGTTTTTT; CDR3 protein: CASSWGDRAEKLFF
D gene: TRBD1; J gene: TRBJ2-2; CDR3 length: 16; clone size: .; V gene: TRBV10-1; CDR3 DNA: TGCGCCAGCAGCCCAACAGGGGCCCCGAACACCGGGGAGCTGTTTTTT; CDR3 protein: CASSPTGAPNTGELFF
D gene: .; J gene: TRBJ2-7; CDR3 length: 13; clone size: .; V gene: TRBV6-5; CDR3 DNA: TGTGCCAGCAACCCACAGGGAACCTACGAGCAGTACTTC; CDR3 protein: CASNPQGTYEQYF
D gene: .; J gene: TRBJ2-3; CDR3 length: 14; clone size: .; V gene: TRBV2; CDR3 DNA: TGTGCCAGCAAGGCGGCGCTCAGCACAGATACGCAGTATTTT; CDR3 protein: CASKAALSTDTQYF
D gene: TRBD1; J gene: TRBJ1-1; CDR3 length: 14; clone size: .; V gene: TRBV5-1; CDR3 DNA: TGCGCCAGCAGCGCGACAGGGGTGGACACTGAAGCTTTCTTT; CDR3 protein: CASSATGVDTEAFF
D gene: .; J gene: TRBJ1-2; CDR3 length: 16; clone size: .; V gene: TRBV5-4; CDR3 DNA: TGTGCCAGCAGCTTGGCCCAGGGTCTAGCTAACTATGGCTACACCTTC; CDR3 protein: CASSLAQGLANYGYTF
D gene: TRBD1; J gene: TRBJ2-2; CDR3 length: 14; clone size: .; V gene: TRBV2; CDR3 DNA: TGTGCCAGCAGCAGGGACAGGGGTACCGGGGAGCTGTTTTTT; CDR3 protein: CASSRDRGTGELFF
D gene: .; J gene: TRBJ1-1; CDR3 length: 14; clone size: .; V gene: TRBV7-8; CDR3 DNA: TGTGCCAGCAGCTACCGGGACAAGAACACTGAAGCTTTCTTT; CDR3 protein: CASSYRDKNTEAFF
D gene: TRBD1; J gene: TRBJ2-5; CDR3 length: 15; clone size: .; V gene: TRBV6-5; CDR3 DNA: TGTGCCAGCAGAATGGACAGGGTTGAGGTGGAGACCCAGTACTTC; CDR3 protein: CASRMDRVEVETQYF
D gene: .; J gene: TRBJ2-5; CDR3 length: 15; clone size: .; V gene: TRBV4-1; CDR3 DNA: TGCGCCAGCAGCCAAGATATTACAGGGCAAGAGACCCAGTACTTC; CDR3 protein: CASSQDITGQETQYF
D gene: TRBD1; J gene: TRBJ2-1; CDR3 length: 15; clone size: once; V gene: TRBV12-5; CDR3 DNA: TGTGCTAGTGGTTTGGGACAGGGGATGCACAATGAGCAGTTCTTC; CDR3 protein: CASGLGQGMHNEQFF
D gene: TRBD2; J gene: TRBJ2-5; CDR3 length: 16; clone size: .; V gene: TRBV19; CDR3 DNA: TGTGCCAGTAGTTCGCATTCACTAGCGGGAGGGGAGACCCAGTACTTC; CDR3 protein: CASSSHSLAGGETQYF
D gene: TRBD1; J gene: TRBJ2-2; CDR3 length: 15; clone size: .; V gene: TRBV5-1; CDR3 DNA: TGCGCCAGCAGCTATCGGACAGGAGACACCGGGGAGCTGTTTTTT; CDR3 protein: CASSYRTGDTGELFF
D gene: TRBD1; J gene: TRBJ2-3; CDR3 length: 14; clone size: once; V gene: TRBV5-1; CDR3 DNA: TGCGCCAGCAGCTTTGGACAGGGGAGGGATACGCAGTATTTT; CDR3 protein: CASSFGQGRDTQYF
D gene: .; J gene: TRBJ1-1; CDR3 length: 13; clone size: .; V gene: TRBV3-1/TRBV3-2; CDR3 DNA: TGTGCCAGCAGTCCTTGGACGGGAACTGAAGCTTTCTTT; CDR3 protein: CASSPWTGTEAFF
D gene: TRBD1; J gene: TRBJ2-1; CDR3 length: 14; clone size: .; V gene: TRBV5-6; CDR3 DNA: TGTGCCAGCAGCCCCGGGACAGGGTACAATGAGCAGTTCTTC; CDR3 protein: CASSPGTGYNEQFF